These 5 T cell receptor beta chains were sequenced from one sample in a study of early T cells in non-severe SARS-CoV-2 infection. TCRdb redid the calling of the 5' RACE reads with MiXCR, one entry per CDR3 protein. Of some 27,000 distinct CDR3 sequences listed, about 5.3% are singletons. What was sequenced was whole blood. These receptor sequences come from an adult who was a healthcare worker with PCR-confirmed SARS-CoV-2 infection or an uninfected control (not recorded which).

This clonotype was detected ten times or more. In DNA form, the CDR3 reads TGTGCCAGCAGTGAAGGTCCGATTGACTACGAGCAGTACTTC. As protein: CASSEGPIDYEQYF. This chain connects TRBV6-1 to TRBJ2-7, with D unresolved. Per the germline V gene, CDR1 is MNHNS and CDR2 is SASEGT. CDR3 length: 14 amino acids. The germline V and J ends were trimmed by 1 base and 3 bases, with 10 bases remaining between them.

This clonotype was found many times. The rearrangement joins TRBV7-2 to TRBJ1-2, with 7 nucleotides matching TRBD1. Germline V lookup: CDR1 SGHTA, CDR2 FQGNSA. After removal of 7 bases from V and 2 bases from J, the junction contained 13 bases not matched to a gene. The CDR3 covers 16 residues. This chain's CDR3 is CASTDSGQELNYGYTF. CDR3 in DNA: TGTGCCAGCACCGACAGCGGACAGGAACTCAACTATGGCTACACCTTC.

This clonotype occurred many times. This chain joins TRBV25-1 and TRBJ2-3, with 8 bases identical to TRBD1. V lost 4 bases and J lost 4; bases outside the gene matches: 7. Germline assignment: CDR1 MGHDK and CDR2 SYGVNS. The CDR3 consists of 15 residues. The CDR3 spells CASSVTGDTADTQYF. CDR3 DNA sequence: TGTGCCAGCAGTGTGACAGGGGATACGGCAGATACGCAGTATTTT.

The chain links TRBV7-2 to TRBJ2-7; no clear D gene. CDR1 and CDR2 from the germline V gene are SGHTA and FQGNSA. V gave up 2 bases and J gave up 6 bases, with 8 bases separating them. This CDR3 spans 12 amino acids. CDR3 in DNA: TGTGCCAGCAGCTTATCGGCTGCCGAGCAGTACTTC. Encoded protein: CASSLSAAEQYF.

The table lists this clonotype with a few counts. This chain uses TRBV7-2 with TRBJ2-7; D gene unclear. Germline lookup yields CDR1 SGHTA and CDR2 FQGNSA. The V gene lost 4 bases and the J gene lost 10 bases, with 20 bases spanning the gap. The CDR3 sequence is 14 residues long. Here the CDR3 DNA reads TGTGCCAGCAGCTCCGACTTTAGGTCGGCAGCCCAGTACTTC. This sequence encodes CASSSDFRSAAQYF.